What follows are 17 T cell receptor beta chains derived from one specimen sequenced in a study of T-cell memory formation after mild COVID-19. TCRdb itself ran the 5' RACE reads through MiXCR, one entry per CDR3 protein. The table lists more than 150,000 distinct CDR3 sequences, roughly 12% of them singletons. Sequencing input: PBMCs or a T cell subset sorted from them (not recorded which). These receptors came from a man younger than 30 who had mild COVID-19 (a few samples of this study predate the infection). Cell type and time point are not known.

This clonotype was observed a few times. This chain links TRBV5-1 with TRBJ1-1, with D hard to call. The CDR3 is made up of 14 amino acids. Germline CDR1 SGHRS, CDR2 YFSETQ. V shed 2 bases and J shed 1 base, with 9 bases lying between them. In DNA form, the CDR3 reads TGCGCCAGCAGCTTCCACGGAGAGAACACTGAAGCTTTCTTT. Translating it yields CASSFHGENTEAFF.

The V gene is TRBV5-1, the J gene TRBJ2-1; 7 nucleotides line up with TRBD2. J gave up 6 bases and V 5 bases, and 8 bases lay outside the gene matches. This CDR3 comprises 14 residues. Germline-derived CDR1 and CDR2 are SGHRS and YFSETQ. The CDR3 DNA is TGCGCCAGCAGTGAACGGGGGGTACCCAATGAGCAGTTCTTC. Protein sequence: CASSERGVPNEQFF.

The chain joins TRBV29-1 to TRBJ1-6; 8 bases are shared with TRBD1. The junction had 6 bases not matched to a gene; V was cut back by 7 bases and J by 7 bases. Per germline, CDR1 SQVTM and CDR2 ANQGSEA. The CDR3 is 13 residues long. The CDR3 here is CSGATGVNSPLHF. CDR3 nucleotides: TGCAGCGGGGCGACAGGGGTGAATTCACCCCTCCACTTT.

The J gene is TRBJ2-4, the V gene TRBV4-3, with TRBD1 matching over 9 bases. The CDR3 spans 14 residues. After removal of 4 bases from V and 7 bases from J, the junction contained 5 bases not matched to a gene. Per germline, CDR1 LGHNA and CDR2 YSLEER. CDR3 coding DNA: TGCGCCAGCAGCCCACGGACAGGGGTGAACATTCAGTACTTC. Translated: CASSPRTGVNIQYF.

In this sample, this clonotype turned up a few times. This rearrangement joins TRBV6-6 to TRBJ1-2; D is undetermined. The germline V and J ends were trimmed by 5 bases and 4 bases, with 14 bases remaining between them. CDR3 size: 14 residues. Germline V lookup: CDR1 MNHNY, CDR2 SVGAGI (reference sequence). CDR3 bases: TGTGCCAGCAGTCCGGGGAGGCCGAGCTATGGCTACACCTTC. This codes for CASSPGRPSYGYTF.

This clonotype was seen repeatedly, ten times or more. The chain uses TRBV9 and TRBJ2-1; TRBD2 matches at 10 bases. The J segment lost 4 bases and the V segment lost 2 bases, leaving 0 bases of the junction unmatched. The CDR3 extends over 14 amino acids. Germline V CDR1 and CDR2: SGDLS, YYNGEE. The chain's CDR3 is CASSVSGGYNEQFF. CDR3 DNA: TGTGCCAGCAGCGTTAGCGGGGGGTACAATGAGCAGTTCTTC.

The chain couples TRBV7-6 to TRBJ2-1; D uncertain. Between the trimmed V and J ends, which lost 5 bases and 6 bases, there was a span of 17 bases. This CDR3 is 15 amino acids long. The germline gives CDR1 SGHVS, CDR2 FNYEAQ. CDR3 sequence: CASSPSHALGNEQFF. CDR3 bases: TGTGCCAGCAGCCCGAGCCATGCCTTGGGCAATGAGCAGTTCTTC.

CDR3 loop: CASSSVTGFNTDTQYF. In DNA, the CDR3 is TGTGCCAGCAGCTCGGTGACAGGGTTCAACACAGATACGCAGTATTTT. The V and J genes are TRBV5-4 and TRBJ2-3; TRBD1 aligns across 7 bases. Germline V gene data show CDR1 as SGHNT and CDR2 as YYREEE (reference sequence). The V segment lost 3 bases and the J segment 2 bases; nucleotides outside the gene matches: 9. This CDR3 is 16 amino acids long.

The table lists this clonotype with many counts. J is TRBJ2-1 and V is TRBV7-2; 13 bases are a match to TRBD2. CDR1 and CDR2 (germline): SGHTA, FQGNSA. The ends lost 5 bases at V and 6 bases at J; junction bases unmatched: 4. CDR3 length: 15 residues. Here the CDR3 DNA reads TGTGCCAGCAGCCCCGGACTAGCGGGGGCCAATGAGCAGTTCTTC. Protein sequence: CASSPGLAGANEQFF.

V and J are TRBV12-3 or TRBV12-4 and TRBJ1-2; D call uncertain. The length of the CDR3 is 13 residues. V was pared by 7 bases and J by 6 bases, with 15 bases between. CDR3 nucleotide sequence: TGTGCCAGCAACCAGGACGGAGTGAATGGCTACACCTTC. Its protein is CASNQDGVNGYTF.

At least ten counts were recorded for this clonotype. CDR3 nucleotide sequence: TGTGCCAGCAGTTCGACCCTAGGGGGGGCGGCCAAAAACATTCAGTACTTC. Translated, it gives CASSSTLGGAAKNIQYF. The rearrangement uses TRBV7-2 and TRBJ2-4, with D possibly being TRBD2 (7 bases). CDR1 and CDR2 (germline): SGHTA, FQGNSA. V lost 6 bases and J lost 1, with 19 bases in between. The CDR3 totals 17 residues. Drawing the rest from reference TRBV7-2 and TRBJ2-4, the complete variable domain is GAGVSQSPSNKVTEKGKDVELRCDPISGHTALYWYRQSLGQGLEFLIYFQGNSAPDKSGLPSDRFSAERTGGSVSTLTIQRTQQEDSAVYLCASSSTLGGAAKNIQYFGAGTRLSVL.

The chain couples TRBV30 to TRBJ2-7, with D hard to call. The ends were cut back, 5 bases at V and 3 bases at J, with 11 bases in the middle. This CDR3 region has 12 residues. The V gene's germline CDR1 is GTSNPN and CDR2 SVGIG (reference sequence). Here the CDR3 DNA reads TGTGCCTGGTCTTTTGGGGACTACGAGCAGTACTTC. Protein: CAWSFGDYEQYF. The full variable domain, rest sourced from reference TRBV30 and TRBJ2-7, is SQTIHQWPATLVQPVGSPLSLECTVEGTSNPNLYWYRQAAGRGLQLLFYSVGIGQISSEVPQNLSASRPQDRQFILSSKKLLLSDSGFYLCAWSFGDYEQYFGPGTRLTVT.

This clonotype has at least ten counts. The chain recombines TRBV4-1 with TRBJ2-1; D could derive from TRBD1 or TRBD2 (5 bases each). Trimming took off 3 bases at V and 0 bases at J, with 18 bases between the two ends. CDR1 and CDR2 (germline): MGHRA, YSYEKL. The CDR3 sequence is 18 residues long. CDR3 nucleotides: TGCGCCAGCAGCCAGAGGGAAGCCGGGACGAGCTCCTACAATGAGCAGTTCTTC. This gives the protein CASSQREAGTSSYNEQFF.

The sample holds a few counts of this clonotype. V and J are TRBV12-3 or TRBV12-4 and TRBJ1-4; no clear D gene. Trimming took 5 bases from V and 7 from J, leaving 11 bases between them. The CDR3 sequence is 13 residues long. The chain's CDR3 is CASSPLGSEKLFF. In nucleotides, the CDR3 is TGTGCCAGCAGTCCCCTGGGGTCTGAAAAACTGTTTTTT.

This clonotype has more than one count but fewer than ten. The chain links TRBV11-2 to TRBJ2-5; 8 bases line up with TRBD2. The CDR3 is 14 amino acids. The junction had 5 bases not matched to a gene; V was cut back by 4 bases and J by 4 bases. CDR1 is SGHAT, CDR2 FQNNGV, per germline. CDR3 sequence: CASSYWLAGETQYF. CDR3 in DNA: TGTGCCAGCAGCTACTGGCTAGCGGGAGAGACCCAGTACTTC.

The chain carries TRBV4-2 and TRBJ2-5; no reliable D call. Germline CDR1 and CDR2: LGHNA and YNFKEQ. Between the trimmed V and J ends, which lost 0 bases and 5 bases, there was a span of 7 bases. The CDR3 runs to 13 residues. The CDR3 here is CASSQEAHETQYF. The CDR3 nucleotides are TGTGCCAGCAGCCAAGAAGCCCACGAGACCCAGTACTTC.

The genes are TRBV7-2 and TRBJ2-1; 7 nucleotides agree with TRBD2. The trim removed 1 base at V and 3 bases at J, leaving 3 bases unmatched. The CDR3 is 15 residues long. Germline V gives CDR1 SGHTA, CDR2 FQGNSA. This chain's CDR3 is CASSLVGGYYNEQFF. The CDR3 DNA follows: TGTGCCAGCAGCTTAGTGGGGGGGTACTACAATGAGCAGTTCTTC.